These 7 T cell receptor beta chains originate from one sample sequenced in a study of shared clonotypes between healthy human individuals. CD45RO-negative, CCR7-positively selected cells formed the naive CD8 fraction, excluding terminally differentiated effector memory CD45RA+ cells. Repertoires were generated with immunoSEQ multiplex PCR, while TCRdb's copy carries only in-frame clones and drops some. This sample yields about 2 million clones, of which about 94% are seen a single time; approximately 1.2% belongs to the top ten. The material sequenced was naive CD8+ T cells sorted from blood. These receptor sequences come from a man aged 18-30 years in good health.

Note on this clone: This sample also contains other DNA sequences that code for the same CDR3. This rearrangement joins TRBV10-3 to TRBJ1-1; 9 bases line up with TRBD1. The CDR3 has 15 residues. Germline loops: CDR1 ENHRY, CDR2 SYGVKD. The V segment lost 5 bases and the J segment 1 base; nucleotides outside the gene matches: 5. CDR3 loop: CAISNPTGGNTEAFF. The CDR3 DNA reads TGTGCCATCAGTAACCCGACAGGGGGGAACACTGAAGCTTTCTTT.

CDR3 region: CASSLLGEADTQYF. The CDR3 DNA reads as TGTGCCAGCAGTTTATTGGGCGAGGCAGATACGCAGTATTTT. The V call is TRBV28, the J call TRBJ2-3; D gene ambiguous. Between the trimmed V and J ends, which lost 1 base and 4 bases, there was a span of 9 bases. The germline gives CDR1 MDHEN, CDR2 SYDVKM. This CDR3 region has 14 residues.

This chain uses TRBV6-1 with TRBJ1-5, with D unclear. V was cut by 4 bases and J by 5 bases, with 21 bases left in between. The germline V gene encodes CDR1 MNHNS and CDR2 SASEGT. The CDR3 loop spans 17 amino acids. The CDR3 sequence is CASSVFRGPSGDQPQHF. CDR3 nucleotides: TGTGCCAGCAGTGTCTTTCGAGGACCGTCGGGCGATCAGCCCCAGCATTTT.

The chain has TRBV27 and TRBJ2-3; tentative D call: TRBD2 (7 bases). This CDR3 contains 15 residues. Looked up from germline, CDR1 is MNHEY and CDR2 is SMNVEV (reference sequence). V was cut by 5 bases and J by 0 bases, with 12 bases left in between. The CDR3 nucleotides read TGTGCCAGCAGTCCCGGGGGGCCGAGCACAGATACGCAGTATTTT. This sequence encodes CASSPGGPSTDTQYF.

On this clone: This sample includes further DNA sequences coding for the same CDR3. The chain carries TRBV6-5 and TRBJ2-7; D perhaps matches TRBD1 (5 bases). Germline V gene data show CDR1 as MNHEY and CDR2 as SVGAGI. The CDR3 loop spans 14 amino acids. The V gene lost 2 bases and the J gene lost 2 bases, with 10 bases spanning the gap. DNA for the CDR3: TGTGCCAGCAGTTACGGCAGGGAAGCCTACGAGCAGTACTTC. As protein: CASSYGREAYEQYF.

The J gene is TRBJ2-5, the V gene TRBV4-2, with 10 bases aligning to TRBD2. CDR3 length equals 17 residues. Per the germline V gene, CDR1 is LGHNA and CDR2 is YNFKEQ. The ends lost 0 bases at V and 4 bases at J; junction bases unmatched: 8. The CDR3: CASSQDQLAGVSETQYF. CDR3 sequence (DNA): TGTGCCAGCAGCCAAGATCAGCTAGCGGGGGTTTCAGAGACCCAGTACTTC.

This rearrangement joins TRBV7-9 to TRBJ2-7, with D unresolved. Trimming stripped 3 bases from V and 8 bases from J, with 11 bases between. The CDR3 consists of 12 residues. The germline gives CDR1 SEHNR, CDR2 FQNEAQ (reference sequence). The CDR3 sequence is CASSFDGQQQYF. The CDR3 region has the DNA TGTGCCAGCAGCTTCGACGGGCAGCAGCAGTACTTC.